This T cell receptor (beta chain) emerged from a study of shared clonotypes between healthy human individuals. V dropped 5 bases and J dropped 4; count of bases not matched to a gene: 4. The CDR3 loop spans 13 amino acids. The germline V gene encodes CDR1 SGHTA and CDR2 FQGNSA. Authors' processing steps: ImmunoSEQ only sent back junction sequences with no quality scores, so filtering was done differently. Here immunoSEQ multiplex PCR was the method, and the copy in TCRdb shows in-frame clones only, minus some. The V and J calls and clone size are taken from that table; D and trimming were inferred from the DNA. This sample has roughly 170,000 clones, with 65% to 80% found just once.

Sample: memory CD4+ T cells sorted from blood. Subset noted: CD45RA-negative fraction. V usage is TRBV7-2 and J usage is TRBJ1-1, with 7 bases fitting TRBD1. The clonotype comes from a man in his thirties or forties in good health. CDR3 amino acids: CASSPTGFTEAFF. In nucleotides, the CDR3 is TGTGCCAGCAGCCCGACAGGGTTCACTGAAGCTTTCTTT.